A single sample is the source of the 30 T cell receptor beta chains below, sequenced in a study of shared clonotypes between healthy human individuals. The repertoire was sequenced with immunoSEQ multiplex PCR; TCRdb's copy has only in-frame clones and lacks some. The table lists 600,000 to 750,000 clones, roughly 88% of them singletons, with roughly 36% in the top ten. Sequences were obtained from memory CD8+ T cells from PBMCs. The subset denotes: CD45RO+ cells pooled with CCR7-negative TemRA cells. The receptors originated from a man aged 18 to 29 in good health. Some clones in this sample may be carry-over from other donors' samples.

This rearrangement joins TRBV6-5 to TRBJ2-7, with a tentative D call TRBD1 (5 bases). The germline CDR1 and CDR2 sequences are MNHEY and SVGAGI. The CDR3 contains 14 residues. Trimming shortened V by 8 bases and J by 7 bases, and 21 bases separated the two germline ends. CDR3 region: CASSWGPRAEEQYF. CDR3 nucleotides: TGTGCCAGCTCTTGGGGCCCCAGGGCGGAAGAGCAGTACTTC.

The chain recombines TRBV2 with TRBJ1-2; no reliable D call. The CDR3 loop spans 11 amino acids. Germline values: CDR1 SNHLY, CDR2 FYNNEI. The V end lost 6 bases, the J end lost 4 bases, and 6 bases lay between the germline ends. The CDR3 bases are TGTGCCAGCAGCGAGGGCTATGGCTACACCTTC. This encodes CASSEGYGYTF.

The rearrangement uses TRBV19 and TRBJ2-1; no clear D gene. The CDR3 spans 13 residues. Germline V gene lookup returns CDR1 LNHDA and CDR2 SQIVND (reference sequence). The V gene lost 3 bases and the J gene lost 5 bases, with 8 bases spanning the gap. CDR3 in amino acids: CASSITVNNEQFF. The CDR3 DNA reads TGTGCCAGTAGTATCACCGTGAACAATGAGCAGTTCTTC.

In its sample, this clone was seen many times. This same CDR3 is encoded by further DNA sequences in the sample. The rearrangement uses TRBV27 and TRBJ2-7, with D perhaps matching TRBD1 or TRBD2 (5 bases each). The length of the CDR3 is 15 residues. CDR1 and CDR2 (germline): MNHEY, SMNVEV (reference sequence). Trimming took 8 bases from V and 0 from J, leaving 17 bases between them. The CDR3 spells CASAPRWGSSYEQYF. The DNA of the CDR3 is TGTGCCAGCGCTCCGAGGTGGGGGAGCTCCTACGAGCAGTACTTC.

The V call is TRBV7-9, the J call TRBJ2-7, with 9 bases that match TRBD1. J was trimmed by 2 bases and V by 5 bases; bases with no gene match: 1. This CDR3 is built from 13 residues. Germline loops: CDR1 SEHNR, CDR2 FQNEAQ (reference sequence). The chain's CDR3 is CASSGTGPYEQYF. The CDR3 coding sequence is TGTGCCAGCAGCGGGACAGGGCCCTACGAGCAGTACTTC.

V and J are TRBV19 and TRBJ2-7, with no clear D. Trimming took off 5 bases at V and 3 bases at J, with 11 bases between the two ends. The germline V gene encodes CDR1 LNHDA and CDR2 SQIVND (reference sequence). The CDR3 has 13 residues. DNA for the CDR3: TGTGCCAGTAGTCCCCATGGGGACTACGAGCAGTACTTC. It specifies CASSPHGDYEQYF.

V gene TRBV15 combines with J gene TRBJ2-3, with 11 bases aligning to TRBD2. Per the germline V gene, CDR1 is LNHNV and CDR2 is YYDKDF (reference sequence). The V and J ends lost 5 bases and 0 bases, in that order; junction bases with no gene match: 4. The CDR3 has 16 residues. The CDR3: CATSAGLAASTDTQYF. For the CDR3, the DNA is TGTGCCACCAGCGCGGGACTAGCGGCCAGCACAGATACGCAGTATTTT.

This chain uses TRBV27 with TRBJ2-5; 11 nucleotides align to TRBD2. The CDR3 consists of 17 residues. After removal of 0 bases from V and 2 bases from J, the junction contained 5 bases not matched to a gene. Germline V gene lookup returns CDR1 MNHEY and CDR2 SMNVEV (reference sequence). Here the CDR3 reads CASSLSGVAGGQETQYF. Written as DNA, the CDR3 is TGTGCCAGCAGTTTATCAGGAGTAGCGGGAGGGCAAGAGACCCAGTACTTC.

The genes are TRBV21-1 and TRBJ1-5. TRBV21-1 is noted as a pseudogene. The CDR3 spans 14 residues. DNA of the CDR3: TGTGCCAGCAGCAAAAAGGGGACTATGGGGCCCCAGCATTTT. Its translation: CASSKKGTMGPQHF.

The gene calls are TRBV7-9 and TRBJ1-2; D is ambiguous. The V end was cut by 1 base, the J end by 4 bases, with 19 bases between. The CDR3 consists of 17 residues. In germline, CDR1 is SEHNR, CDR2 FQNEAQ (reference sequence). CDR3 sequence reads: CASSLGNYQSWAYGYTF. The CDR3 DNA reads as TGTGCCAGCAGCTTAGGGAACTATCAGTCTTGGGCCTATGGCTACACCTTC. Based on the CDR3 plus reference TRBV7-9 and TRBJ1-2, the full variable domain is DTGVSQNPRHKITKRGQNVTFRCDPISEHNRLYWYRQTLGQGPEFLTYFQNEAQLEKSRLLSDRFSAERPKGSFSTLEIQRTEQGDSAMYLCASSLGNYQSWAYGYTFGSGTRLTVV.

V and J are TRBV14 and TRBJ2-3, with 7 bases aligning to TRBD1. The CDR3 consists of 15 residues. The trim removed 0 bases at V and 7 bases at J, leaving 7 bases unmatched. Per the germline V gene, CDR1 is SGHDN and CDR2 is FVKESK. CDR3: CASSQDLEQGHTQYF. In DNA, the CDR3 is TGTGCCAGCAGCCAAGATCTAGAACAGGGGCATACGCAGTATTTT.

The rearrangement joins TRBV5-6 to TRBJ2-6, with D possibly matching TRBD2 (5 bases). From germline, CDR1 is SGHDT and CDR2 YYEEEE. The V gene lost 0 bases and the J gene lost 0 bases, with 13 bases spanning the gap. The CDR3 runs to 18 residues. The CDR3 region is CASSLDGGLSSGANVLTF. The CDR3 DNA follows: TGTGCCAGCAGCTTGGATGGCGGGCTGAGCTCTGGGGCCAACGTCCTGACTTTC.

The chain joins TRBV28 to TRBJ1-1; 8 nucleotides agree with TRBD1. The germline V gene has CDR1 MDHEN and CDR2 SYDVKM. V trimming: 10 bases; J trimming: 5 bases; junction bases outside the gene matches: 15. The CDR3 covers 15 residues. The CDR3 sequence is CAINSFRTGKTEAFF. The CDR3 bases are TGTGCCATCAACAGTTTTAGGACAGGGAAGACTGAAGCTTTCTTT.

The rearrangement links TRBV28 to TRBJ1-2, with 12 nucleotides matching TRBD1. The CDR3 loop spans 16 amino acids. Trimming cost V 6 bases and J 7 bases; bases outside gene matches: 12. Germline V gene sequence: CDR1 MDHEN, CDR2 SYDVKM. CDR3 coding DNA: TGTGCCAGCAGACGGGTTGGGACAGGGGGCGACGGTGGCTACACCTTC. Protein sequence: CASRRVGTGGDGGYTF.

The chain recombines TRBV28 with TRBJ2-3; a weak D match, TRBD2 (6 bases). Germline values: CDR1 MDHEN, CDR2 SYDVKM. This CDR3 spans 15 amino acids. Trimming left V 1 base short and J 5 bases short, with 13 bases between. The CDR3 bases are TGTGCCAGCAGTTTATCCCCTAGCGTGGGAGATACGCAGTATTTT. Its translation: CASSLSPSVGDTQYF.

The chain uses TRBV6-5 and TRBJ2-1, with D uncertain. Germline V gene data show CDR1 as MNHEY and CDR2 as SVGAGI. V lost 6 bases and J lost 4, with 10 bases in between. CDR3 length: 13 amino acids. CDR3 region: CASSRSTYNEQFF. The CDR3 nucleotides read TGTGCCAGCAGCCGGTCGACGTACAATGAGCAGTTCTTC.

The chain carries TRBV6-5 and TRBJ2-3, with D uncertain. Germline V CDR1 and CDR2: MNHEY, SVGAGI. The CDR3 loop spans 12 amino acids. The V end was cut by 6 bases, the J end by 6 bases, with 10 bases between. Here the CDR3 DNA reads TGTGCCAGCAGGTCGTCCCGGGATACGCAGTATTTT. It is translated as CASRSSRDTQYF.

This chain uses TRBV11-2 with TRBJ2-3; TRBD2 is a possible D gene (5 bases). This CDR3 comprises 16 residues. Germline V lookup: CDR1 SGHAT, CDR2 FQNNGV. V lost 4 bases and J lost 3, with 17 bases in between. CDR3 loop: CASSSLTSIWTDTQYF. The CDR3 DNA sequence: TGTGCCAGCAGCTCCCTCACTAGTATTTGGACAGATACGCAGTATTTT.

This rearrangement joins TRBV4-1 to TRBJ2-7, with 9 bases matching TRBD2. V gave up 2 bases and J gave up 0 bases; unmatched junction bases: 8. This CDR3 contains 17 residues. Germline CDR1 MGHRA, CDR2 YSYEKL. DNA of the CDR3: TGCGCCAGCAGCCAATTTGCGGGAGGGCGAAGCTCCTACGAGCAGTACTTC. This gives the protein CASSQFAGGRSSYEQYF.

This sequence joins TRBV29-1 and TRBJ2-7; no firm D call. Trimming left V 0 bases short and J 1 base short, with 10 bases between. Germline CDR1 is SQVTM and CDR2 is ANQGSEA. CDR3 length: 14 residues. The CDR3 loop reads CSVEEVDASYEQYF. CDR3 nucleotides: TGCAGCGTTGAAGAAGTGGACGCGTCCTACGAGCAGTACTTC.

This clone was seen a single time. The chain joins TRBV2 to TRBJ2-7; 13 bases agree with TRBD2. This CDR3 contains 14 residues. The germline V gene has CDR1 SNHLY and CDR2 FYNNEI. J was trimmed by 7 bases and V by 7 bases; bases with no gene match: 7. The DNA for the CDR3 is TGTGCCAGCATCGGACTAGCGGGAGTGTGGGAGCAGTACTTC. This sequence encodes CASIGLAGVWEQYF. Combining the CDR3 with reference TRBV2 and TRBJ2-7 gives the whole variable domain EPEVTQTPSHQVTQMGQEVILRCVPISNHLYFYWYRQILGQKVEFLVSFYNNEISEKSEIFDDQFSVERPDGSNFTLKIRSTKLEDSAMYFCASIGLAGVWEQYFGPGTRLTVT.

The chain carries TRBV7-9 and TRBJ2-2; D remains unclear. The V end lost 3 bases, the J end lost 6 bases, and 11 bases lay between the germline ends. The CDR3 has 14 amino acids. Germline V gene sequence: CDR1 SEHNR, CDR2 FQNEAQ (reference sequence). The chain's CDR3 is CASSFYRGAGELFF. DNA of the CDR3: TGTGCCAGCAGCTTTTATCGAGGAGCCGGGGAGCTGTTTTTT.

The chain uses TRBV28 and TRBJ1-3, with 9 nucleotides matching TRBD1. The CDR3 is 18 residues long. V lost 5 bases to trimming and J lost 4 bases; unmatched junction nucleotides: 15. Germline assignment: CDR1 MDHEN and CDR2 SYDVKM. Written as DNA, the CDR3 is TGTGCCAGCAGTGCGCCCGGGACAGGGTTGGGAAAGGGAAACACCATATATTTT. Translating it yields CASSAPGTGLGKGNTIYF.

This chain links TRBV5-4 with TRBJ2-3; the D is unclear. The V gene's germline CDR1 is SGHNT and CDR2 YYREEE (reference sequence). This CDR3 contains 14 residues. The V gene lost 4 bases and the J gene lost 1 base, with 10 bases spanning the gap. The CDR3 sequence: CASSPPRGTDTQYF. DNA for the CDR3: TGTGCCAGCAGCCCACCTAGGGGCACAGATACGCAGTATTTT.

The V gene is TRBV7-9, the J gene TRBJ2-5; tentative D call: TRBD1 (5 bases). This CDR3 is 14 amino acids long. V gave up 5 bases and J gave up 4 bases, with 14 bases separating them. The germline V gene encodes CDR1 SEHNR and CDR2 FQNEAQ (reference sequence). Here the CDR3 DNA reads TGTGCCAGCAGCGTTAAGACAGTTGGAGAGACCCAGTACTTC. This sequence encodes CASSVKTVGETQYF.

With regard to this clone: This CDR3 is also generated by other DNA sequences in the sample. This chain links TRBV4-1 with TRBJ1-2; D uncertain. This CDR3 is built from 16 residues. CDR1 is MGHRA, CDR2 YSYEKL, per germline. Trimming pared 0 bases from V and 2 bases from J, leaving 13 bases between. CDR3: CASSQDRRHPNYGYTF. CDR3 sequence (DNA): TGCGCCAGCAGCCAAGATAGGCGACACCCCAACTATGGCTACACCTTC.

The V gene is TRBV2, the J gene TRBJ2-2, with 12 bases aligning to TRBD2. V lost 1 base and J lost 6; bases outside the gene matches: 3. The CDR3 is 16 amino acids. Germline CDR1 is SNHLY and CDR2 is FYNNEI. CDR3 loop: CASSEGTSGRPGELFF. The DNA for the CDR3 is TGTGCCAGCAGTGAAGGAACTAGCGGGAGGCCCGGGGAGCTGTTTTTT.

V gene TRBV27 combines with J gene TRBJ2-1; D unclear. Trimming took 7 bases from V and 0 from J, leaving 10 bases between them. The CDR3 covers 14 residues. Germline V lookup: CDR1 MNHEY, CDR2 SMNVEV (reference sequence). In DNA, the CDR3 is TGTGCCAGCAAGGCGGAGAGCTCCTACAATGAGCAGTTCTTC. Translation: CASKAESSYNEQFF.

This chain uses TRBV5-4 with TRBJ1-1; D is perhaps TRBD1 (5 bases). V lost 3 bases and J 5 bases, leaving 20 bases between the germline ends. This CDR3 is built from 16 residues. The germline V gene has CDR1 SGHNT and CDR2 YYREEE (reference sequence). The CDR3 here is CASSSQTDIRGTEAFF. In nucleotides, the CDR3 is TGTGCCAGCAGCTCTCAGACGGATATTCGGGGGACTGAAGCTTTCTTT.

The J gene is TRBJ2-1, the V gene TRBV27, with 9 bases identical to TRBD2. This CDR3 contains 16 residues. The V and J ends lost 0 bases and 8 bases, in that order; junction bases with no gene match: 8. Germline V gives CDR1 MNHEY, CDR2 SMNVEV (reference sequence). The CDR3 here is CASSLSIASGNYEQFF. The CDR3 region has the DNA TGTGCCAGCAGTTTATCGATCGCTAGCGGGAACTATGAGCAGTTCTTC.